This T cell receptor (beta chain) appears in the sequencing data of a study of T cell clonality in common variable immunodeficiency. Study results and limitations: Reportedly, TCR beta sequences from common variable immunodeficiency showed fewer deletions and N-nucleotide insertions.

This table comes from immunoSEQ multiplex PCR, and its TCRdb copy is limited to in-frame clones, with some not included. This sample comprises more than 20,000 clones, none seen once only. This clone was seen at least ten times. Antigen specificity is unknown. The CDR3 end lies 3 residues beyond the end of the read and is filled in from the germline J gene. This CDR3 contains 13 residues. The germline CDR1 and CDR2 sequences are SQVTM and ANQGSEA. V was trimmed by 7 bases and J by 5 bases, leaving 18 bases between them. Caucasian heritage predominated among both patients and controls. This receptor was taken from a human donor with common variable immunodeficiency. This rearrangement joins TRBV29-1 to TRBJ2-7, with TRBD1 as a possible D gene (6 bases). The sample taken for sequencing was peripheral blood mononuclear cells. The covered CDR3 bases are TGCAGCGCCCGGGGCCAGGGGACCCACGAG. The encoded protein is CSARGQGTHE. The entire CDR3 protein is CSARGQGTHEQYF.